This TCR beta chain was retrieved from a study of T cell responses to AZD1222 COVID-19 vaccine. Points on this clone: The antigen remains unidentified.

Here immunoSEQ multiplex PCR was the method, and the copy in TCRdb shows in-frame clones only, minus some. Of 150,000 to 200,000 clones listed, around 92% are singletons. Study results and caveats: The breadth and depth of Spike-specific TCRs increased once two AZD1222 doses had been given. Clonal diversity was possibly underestimated; the donors were predominantly white British and more often female.

The starting material was peripheral blood, obtained 28 days after the second AZD1222 dose. This clonotype originated in an adult who received the AZD1222 COVID-19 vaccine.

Here the CDR3 reads CASSSGTYFNSPLHF. CDR3 DNA: TGTGCCAGCAGCTCCGGGACATACTTCAATTCACCCCTCCACTTT. This chain connects TRBV6-5 to TRBJ1-6; D may be TRBD1 (6 bases). CDR3 length: 15 residues. Trimming pared 6 bases from V and 7 bases from J, leaving 16 bases between. In germline, CDR1 is MNHEY, CDR2 SVGAGI.